This is a list of T cell receptor beta chains from one sample in a study of CD8+ T cells in alopecia areata. Data came from immunoSEQ multiplex PCR; TCRdb stores just in-frame clones and leaves some out. Of about 120,000 clones in the sample, more than 30% were seen once. Sequenced input: CD4+ T cells sorted from blood. The receptors come from a human donor with alopecia areata. The CDR3 runs from the conserved cysteine through the conserved F or W. Some rows mark clone size as missing; the rest say once, few, many or name a class of expanded clone.

abundance: .; v_gene: TRBV28; j_gene: TRBJ1-1; CDR3aa: CASSRGGSAFF
abundance: few; v_gene: TRBV18; j_gene: TRBJ1-4; CDR3aa: CASSPLEQSEGLFF
abundance: few; v_gene: TRBV7-9; j_gene: TRBJ2-5; CDR3aa: CASSLVAGGLQETQYF
abundance: .; v_gene: TRBV29-1; j_gene: TRBJ2-1; CDR3aa: CSVMGESYNEQFF
abundance: .; v_gene: TRBV29-1; j_gene: TRBJ2-5; CDR3aa: CSIRTGRKETQYF
abundance: few; v_gene: TRBV7-3; j_gene: TRBJ2-1; CDR3aa: CASSLGAMYEQFF
abundance: .; v_gene: TRBV29-1; j_gene: TRBJ2-1; CDR3aa: CSVLTSVSYNEQFF
abundance: .; v_gene: TRBV27; j_gene: TRBJ1-2; CDR3aa: CASRAARASYGYTF
abundance: few; v_gene: TRBV27; j_gene: TRBJ2-1; CDR3aa: CASNGLAGGEDEQFF
abundance: .; v_gene: TRBV2; j_gene: TRBJ1-6; CDR3aa: CAGKLGQVNSPLHF
abundance: .; v_gene: TRBV5-1; j_gene: TRBJ2-7; CDR3aa: CASSLEDRGRSEQYF
abundance: few; v_gene: TRBV15; j_gene: TRBJ2-7; CDR3aa: CATSRPLVQATYEQYF
abundance: .; v_gene: TRBV23-1; j_gene: TRBJ2-2; CDR3aa: CASSRIRGTGELFF
abundance: few; v_gene: TRBV29-1; j_gene: TRBJ2-1; CDR3aa: CSVDPGRNNEQFF
abundance: .; v_gene: TRBV5-1; j_gene: TRBJ2-1; CDR3aa: CASSLGLANEQFF
abundance: .; v_gene: TRBV4-3; j_gene: TRBJ2-3; CDR3aa: CASSQEGGTQYF
abundance: .; v_gene: TRBV25-1; j_gene: TRBJ2-7; CDR3aa: CASSPRWGGRAVEQYF
abundance: .; v_gene: TRBV5-1; j_gene: TRBJ2-3; CDR3aa: CASSSLGGLADTQYF
abundance: .; v_gene: TRBV6-5; j_gene: TRBJ2-5; CDR3aa: CASRGSGPETQYF
abundance: few; v_gene: TRBV7-3; j_gene: TRBJ2-1; CDR3aa: CASSLGAGGVGEQFF
abundance: .; v_gene: TRBV7-2; j_gene: TRBJ2-3; CDR3aa: CASSLSTDTQYF
abundance: .; v_gene: TRBV5-1; j_gene: TRBJ1-1; CDR3aa: CASSPYLGTATEAFF
abundance: .; v_gene: TRBV4-3; j_gene: TRBJ1-2; CDR3aa: CASSQAPWQNYGYTF
abundance: .; v_gene: TRBV28; j_gene: TRBJ2-5; CDR3aa: CASSGRPVETQYF
abundance: few; v_gene: TRBV5-1; j_gene: TRBJ2-1; CDR3aa: CASSLAGTSGASEQFF
abundance: .; v_gene: TRBV23-1; j_gene: TRBJ2-2; CDR3aa: CASSQRIGVETGELFF
abundance: .; v_gene: TRBV2; j_gene: TRBJ2-7; CDR3aa: CASSRLAPPYEQYF
abundance: .; v_gene: TRBV29-1; j_gene: TRBJ1-1; CDR3aa: CSVVSSANREAFF
abundance: .; v_gene: TRBV5-1; j_gene: TRBJ2-1; CDR3aa: CASSLEAGYYNEQFF
abundance: .; v_gene: TRBV5-1; j_gene: TRBJ1-1; CDR3aa: CASSFQGNTEAFF
abundance: .; v_gene: TRBV19; j_gene: TRBJ1-2; CDR3aa: CASSSRQRFNYGYTF
abundance: .; v_gene: TRBV5-1; j_gene: TRBJ2-1; CDR3aa: CASSRENEQFF
abundance: .; v_gene: TRBV30; j_gene: TRBJ2-7; CDR3aa: CAWNQGTSYEQYF
abundance: few; v_gene: TRBV5-1; j_gene: TRBJ2-2; CDR3aa: CASSTGTHNTGELFF
abundance: few; v_gene: TRBV14; j_gene: TRBJ1-2; CDR3aa: CASSPTGTRTYGYTF
abundance: .; v_gene: TRBV29-1; j_gene: TRBJ2-7; CDR3aa: CSVGDLSYEQYF
abundance: few; v_gene: TRBV28; j_gene: TRBJ1-5; CDR3aa: CASSLPDRDSNQPQHF
abundance: .; v_gene: TRBV5-1; j_gene: TRBJ2-2; CDR3aa: CASSLATQGGTGELFF
abundance: .; v_gene: TRBV28; j_gene: TRBJ2-7; CDR3aa: CASSPFESSYEQYF
abundance: .; v_gene: TRBV5-1; j_gene: TRBJ2-7; CDR3aa: CASSLVTGDDYEQYF
abundance: .; v_gene: TRBV19; j_gene: TRBJ1-5; CDR3aa: CASSMRNRLNQPQHF
abundance: few; v_gene: TRBV28; j_gene: TRBJ2-7; CDR3aa: CASNTPGRGVEQYF
abundance: .; v_gene: TRBV7-2; j_gene: TRBJ2-3; CDR3aa: CASSPGPLDTQYF
abundance: .; v_gene: TRBV5-1; j_gene: TRBJ1-4; CDR3aa: CASSFGTGLEKLFF
abundance: .; v_gene: TRBV2; j_gene: TRBJ2-5; CDR3aa: CASRFTSGVETQYF
abundance: .; v_gene: TRBV5-4; j_gene: TRBJ1-2; CDR3aa: CASRAWGTGTGYTF
abundance: few; v_gene: TRBV4-1; j_gene: TRBJ2-1; CDR3aa: CASSPSDSYNEQFF
abundance: .; v_gene: TRBV30; j_gene: TRBJ2-1; CDR3aa: CAWSVPGGRANEQFF
abundance: .; v_gene: TRBV5-1; j_gene: TRBJ2-7; CDR3aa: CASSFLAGDSYEQYF
abundance: .; v_gene: TRBV7-2; j_gene: TRBJ2-5; CDR3aa: CASSSIKGPAETQYF
abundance: .; v_gene: TRBV10-3; j_gene: TRBJ2-7; CDR3aa: CAIGLDYEQYF
abundance: few; v_gene: TRBV7-9; j_gene: TRBJ2-3; CDR3aa: CASSSYRQGPDTQYF
abundance: few; v_gene: TRBV28; j_gene: TRBJ2-6; CDR3aa: CASSSSGTVTSGANVLTF
abundance: .; v_gene: TRBV6-6; j_gene: TRBJ2-6; CDR3aa: CASTLRWGTGANVLTF
abundance: .; v_gene: TRBV11-1; j_gene: TRBJ2-5; CDR3aa: CASSQETQYF